This T cell receptor beta chain was profiled in a study of tumor and adjacent non-tumor tissue in lung cancer. Concerning this clonotype: As yet, its antigen is unknown.

No cell sorting was done before RNA was extracted from the tissue. Newly diagnosed lung cancer patients had thoracic surgery in China, August–late 2014, without prior chemotherapy. TCRbeta libraries were built with three rounds of nested PCR, modified from ARM-PCR. TCRdb reprocessed the multiplex PCR reads via MiXCR and lists one record per CDR3 protein. The table shows about 68,000 distinct CDR3 sequences, with 60% occurring only once. The J segment lost 6 bases and the V segment lost 5 bases, leaving 4 bases of the junction unmatched. The V gene's germline CDR1 is LNHDA and CDR2 SQIVND (reference sequence). The CDR3 length is 14 residues. Whole-study results and caveats: Top 100 clones took a larger repertoire share in normal lung.

The sequence was collected from a man aged 50 or older with non-small cell lung cancer. V gene TRBV19 combines with J gene TRBJ1-5, with 10 bases identical to TRBD1. The specimen sequenced was lung tumor tissue. The DNA of the CDR3 is TGTGCCAGTAGTGGGGACAGGGGTTCTCAGCCCCAGCATTTT. Residues: CASSGDRGSQPQHF. Variable domain in full (rest from reference TRBV19 and TRBJ1-5): DGGITQSPKYLFRKEGQNVTLSCEQNLNHDAMYWYRQDPGQGLRLIYYSQIVNDFQKGDIAEGYSVSREKKESFPLTVTSAQKNPTAFYLCASSGDRGSQPQHFGDGTRLSIL.